Following are 20 T cell receptor beta chains from one sample sequenced in a study of blood T cell repertoires in COVID-19. Profiled with immunoSEQ multiplex PCR; TCRdb holds only in-frame clones, not every one. The data contain 440,000 or so clones, about 88% of them singletons. The source material was peripheral blood. Every receptor here comes from a woman aged 40 to 55 with COVID-19, enrolled during active disease.

This chain connects TRBV4-3 to TRBJ2-3; TRBD2 aligns across 9 bases. Unmatched junction bases numbered 9, after V lost 4 bases and J lost 4 bases. This CDR3 contains 16 residues. Per germline, CDR1 LGHNA and CDR2 YSLEER. The CDR3 region has the DNA TGCGCCAGCAGCCCCCATGTTCGCGGGGGGGCAGATACGCAGTATTTT. Encoded protein: CASSPHVRGGADTQYF.

The chain uses TRBV27 and TRBJ2-1; 8 bases align to TRBD2. The CDR3 loop spans 14 amino acids. Germline V gene lookup returns CDR1 MNHEY and CDR2 SMNVEV (reference sequence). The V gene end was trimmed by 7 bases and the J gene end by 1 base; junction bases not matched to a gene: 3. CDR3 amino acids: CASTAGGSYNEQFF. The CDR3 DNA follows: TGTGCCAGCACGGCGGGGGGATCCTACAATGAGCAGTTCTTC.

The table lists this clone with a count of one. The chain is built from TRBV3-1 (or the pseudogene TRBV3-2) and TRBJ1-4; D possibly corresponds to TRBD1 (6 bases). V was pared by 6 bases and J by 8 bases, with 13 bases between. This CDR3 comprises 13 residues. Germline V CDR1 and CDR2: LGHDT, YNNKEL (reference sequence). In nucleotides, the CDR3 is TGTGCCAGCAGACAGGGTTGGGGCGAAAAACTGTTTTTT. Its translation is CASRQGWGEKLFF.

The chain uses TRBV6-6 and TRBJ1-1; D is uncertain. Deletions cut 7 bases from V and 1 base from J, with 10 bases between. CDR3 length: 13 amino acids. CDR1 is MNHNY and CDR2 is SVGAGI in the germline V gene (reference sequence). The DNA for the CDR3 is TGTGCCAGCACTAAAAGTAGGAACACTGAAGCTTTCTTT. Encoded protein: CASTKSRNTEAFF.

This chain links TRBV5-1 with TRBJ2-3, with 12 positions matching TRBD2. Germline CDR1 reads SGHRS; CDR2 reads YFSETQ. This CDR3 is 18 amino acids long. Germline trimming cut 5 bases from V and 0 bases from J; bases unmatched to any gene: 10. CDR3 nucleotide sequence: TGCGCCAGCAGTCCTCCTAGCGGGGGGGCGTCTAGCACAGATACGCAGTATTTT. Translating it yields CASSPPSGGASSTDTQYF.

This chain links TRBV7-2 with TRBJ2-5; 9 nucleotides align to TRBD1. J was trimmed by 5 bases and V by 5 bases; bases with no gene match: 9. CDR3 length equals 15 residues. The germline V gene encodes CDR1 SGHTA and CDR2 FQGNSA. CDR3 loop: CASSRPGQGEETQYF. CDR3 DNA: TGTGCCAGCAGCAGACCGGGACAGGGTGAGGAGACCCAGTACTTC.

This clone was counted once. The rearrangement links TRBV7-2 to TRBJ2-7, with TRBD2 matching over 14 bases. The germline V gene has CDR1 SGHTA and CDR2 FQGNSA. The CDR3 has 17 residues. After removal of 0 bases from V and 3 bases from J, the junction contained 4 bases not matched to a gene. Here the CDR3 DNA reads TGTGCCAGCAGCTTAGCCGGGACTAGCGGGAGTTTCTACGAGCAGTACTTC. It is translated as CASSLAGTSGSFYEQYF.

The chain couples TRBV12-5 to TRBJ1-4, with D possibly matching TRBD1 (6 bases). Germline V lookup: CDR1 LGHNT, CDR2 FRNRAP. Trimming took off 4 bases at V and 6 bases at J, with 15 bases between the two ends. The CDR3 has 15 amino acids. CDR3 in DNA: TGTGCTAGTGGTTCGGCAGGGGTTGGTGATGAAAAACTGTTTTTT. Protein product: CASGSAGVGDEKLFF.

This sequence joins TRBV5-1 and TRBJ1-6; D perhaps matches TRBD1 (6 bases). Per the germline V gene, CDR1 is SGHRS and CDR2 is YFSETQ. The germline V and J ends were trimmed by 4 bases and 6 bases, with 17 bases remaining between them. This CDR3 contains 16 residues. CDR3 in DNA: TGCGCCAGCAGCCCCGGGACCAGGGGTGGTAATTCACCCCTCCACTTT. It is translated as CASSPGTRGGNSPLHF.

The chain links TRBV19 to TRBJ1-3, with D unclear. The CDR3 runs to 16 residues. Germline CDR1 is LNHDA and CDR2 is SQIVND (reference sequence). Trimming removed 3 bases at V and 4 bases at J, with 16 bases between. In nucleotides, the CDR3 is TGTGCCAGTAGTATCAAACAGCCGACAAAGGGAAACACCATATATTTT. Translated, it gives CASSIKQPTKGNTIYF.

The chain joins TRBV6-1 to TRBJ1-5; 10 bases agree with TRBD1. With 3 bases clipped from V and 6 bases from J, the junction kept 8 bases outside the gene matches. Per germline, CDR1 MNHNS and CDR2 SASEGT. There are 16 residues in the CDR3. The CDR3 sequence: CASSDLGTGERQPQHF. The CDR3 DNA sequence: TGTGCCAGCAGTGACCTTGGGACAGGGGAACGTCAGCCCCAGCATTTT.

About this clone: This CDR3 is also generated by other DNA sequences in the sample. The chain employs TRBV12-3 or TRBV12-4 and TRBJ1-2, with D perhaps matching TRBD1 (5 bases). The germline V and J ends were trimmed by 3 bases and 4 bases, with 9 bases remaining between them. CDR3 length equals 13 residues. CDR3 sequence: CASSLEGLYGYTF. The CDR3 DNA follows: TGTGCCAGCAGTTTGGAGGGACTCTATGGCTACACCTTC.

V gene TRBV28 combines with J gene TRBJ1-2, with D tentatively TRBD1 (5 bases). This CDR3 contains 13 residues. CDR1 and CDR2 (germline): MDHEN, SYDVKM. V was clipped by 6 bases and J by 8 bases, with 16 bases between them. The CDR3 region is CASSEKGNLGYTF. CDR3 sequence (DNA): TGTGCCAGCAGCGAGAAGGGGAACCTAGGCTACACCTTC.

In this sample, this clone turned up once. This chain joins TRBV6-4 and TRBJ1-2, with D perhaps TRBD1 (6 bases). Trimming took 5 bases from V and 4 from J, leaving 23 bases between them. Germline V gene data show CDR1 as MRHNA and CDR2 as SNTAGT. This CDR3 contains 17 residues. The CDR3 DNA reads as TGTGCCAGCAGTCCTGGGACACAGCGACCCTACACCTATGGCTACACCTTC. It specifies CASSPGTQRPYTYGYTF.

The chain is built from TRBV28 and TRBJ2-1; the match to TRBD1 covers 7 bases. V dropped 6 bases and J dropped 0; count of bases not matched to a gene: 5. This CDR3 is built from 15 residues. CDR1 is MDHEN, CDR2 SYDVKM, per germline. DNA for the CDR3: TGTGCCAGCAGGACCGACAGGGTCTCCTACAATGAGCAGTTCTTC. It yields the protein CASRTDRVSYNEQFF.

The chain uses TRBV5-1 and TRBJ1-4; D may be TRBD1 (6 bases). The CDR3 spans 12 residues. Germline CDR1 and CDR2: SGHRS and YFSETQ. Trimming removed 5 bases at V and 8 bases at J, with 10 bases between. The CDR3 DNA reads as TGCGCCAGCAGACCCGACAGGGAAAAACTGTTTTTT. Protein sequence: CASRPDREKLFF.

This clone is a singleton in its sample. The V gene is TRBV7-2, the J gene TRBJ2-1; a weak D match, TRBD1 (5 bases). Trimming stripped 0 bases from V and 1 base from J, with 7 bases between. The V gene's germline CDR1 is SGHTA and CDR2 FQGNSA. This CDR3 has 15 amino acids. CDR3 sequence reads: CASSLAYRSYNEQFF. DNA for the CDR3: TGTGCCAGCAGCTTAGCTTACAGGTCCTACAATGAGCAGTTCTTC.

In its sample, this clone was seen a few times. The chain joins TRBV6-4 to TRBJ2-5, with 8 nucleotides matching TRBD2. The CDR3 loop spans 13 amino acids. V trimming: 8 bases; J trimming: 5 bases; junction bases outside the gene matches: 7. Per the germline V gene, CDR1 is MRHNA and CDR2 is SNTAGT. The CDR3 coding sequence is TGTGCCAGCGCCGTCCTAGCGGGCGAGACCCAGTACTTC. It encodes CASAVLAGETQYF.

The gene calls are TRBV5-6 and TRBJ1-1; no clear D. V was shortened by 4 bases and J by 1 base, with 17 bases between the two germline ends. Germline V CDR1 and CDR2: SGHDT, YYEEEE. The CDR3 consists of 16 residues. This CDR3 is CASSLTMGSRNTEAFF. The CDR3 coding sequence is TGTGCCAGCAGCCTAACGATGGGGAGTCGGAACACTGAAGCTTTCTTT. Full variable domain (rest looked up from reference TRBV5-6 and TRBJ1-1): DAGVTQSPTHLIKTRGQQVTLRCSPKSGHDTVSWYQQALGQGPQFIFQYYEEEERQRGNFPDRFSGHQFPNYSSELNVNALLLGDSALYLCASSLTMGSRNTEAFFGQGTRLTVV.

The V gene is TRBV27, the J gene TRBJ1-2, with 8 bases lining up with TRBD1. Germline assignment: CDR1 MNHEY and CDR2 SMNVEV (reference sequence). The CDR3 sequence is 12 residues long. V gave up 10 bases and J gave up 4 bases; unmatched junction bases: 5. CDR3 in amino acids: CAIWTGSYGYTF. CDR3 sequence (DNA): TGTGCCATATGGACAGGGTCCTATGGCTACACCTTC.